The clone carrying this T cell receptor beta chain showed up just a few times. The antigen is unknown. This entry comes from a study of identical twins' blood T cells. Using its own MiXCR run on the 5' RACE reads, TCRdb lists one record per CDR3 protein. Of 350,000 to 400,000 distinct CDR3 sequences listed, over 25% are singletons. With 4 bases removed from V and 4 bases from J, the gap between germline ends came to 8 bases. CDR3 length: 12 amino acids. General study points: Twin similarity might stem from environmental factors, not only genetics.

The TCR originated in a woman aged 18 to 55 in good health. The gene calls are TRBV12-3 or TRBV12-4 and TRBJ2-7; no firm D call. The specimen sequenced was PBMCs. CDR3 residues: CASSYTTYEQYF. The CDR3 DNA follows: TGTGCCAGCAGTTATACCACGTACGAGCAGTACTTC.